A single sample gave rise to the 31 T cell receptor beta chains below, sequenced in a study of T cell responses to AZD1222 COVID-19 vaccine. The method was immunoSEQ multiplex PCR; TCRdb's version includes in-frame clones alone and lacks a portion of them. Altogether about 150,000 clones are present, around 93% being singletons, with the ten largest covering around 3.3%. The source was peripheral blood, collected 28 days after the second AZD1222 dose. The receptors originated from an adult who received the AZD1222 COVID-19 vaccine.

This clone turned up a few times. The V gene is TRBV25-1, the J gene TRBJ2-5, with D perhaps TRBD2 (6 bases). The length of the CDR3 is 16 residues. V lost 3 bases and J lost 5, with 19 bases in between. CDR1 and CDR2 (germline): MGHDK, SYGVNS. The CDR3 protein is CASSDPAGTGRETQYF. CDR3 coding DNA: TGTGCCAGCAGTGACCCCGCAGGGACTGGCCGGGAGACCCAGTACTTC.

The V and J genes are TRBV7-3 and TRBJ2-7, with D perhaps given as TRBD1 or TRBD2 (6 bases each). Germline V lookup: CDR1 SGHTA, CDR2 FQGTGA. Trimming cost V 5 bases and J 5 bases, with 16 bases left between them. The CDR3 totals 14 residues. The CDR3 DNA follows: TGTGCCAGCAGCCCCCGACTAGGGGGTAACGAGCAGTACTTC. Its translation: CASSPRLGGNEQYF.

The chain couples TRBV12-5 to TRBJ1-1; D is undetermined. Per germline, CDR1 LGHNT and CDR2 FRNRAP. The CDR3 runs 14 residues. The ends were cut back, 2 bases at V and 0 bases at J, with 7 bases in the middle. Here the CDR3 reads CASGLNTVNTEAFF. CDR3 in DNA: TGTGCTAGTGGTTTGAATACGGTGAACACTGAAGCTTTCTTT. Combining the CDR3 with reference TRBV12-5 and TRBJ1-1 gives the whole variable domain DARVTQTPRHKVTEMGQEVTMRCQPILGHNTVFWYRQTMMQGLELLAYFRNRAPLDDSGMPKDRFSAEMPDATLATLKIQPSEPRDSAVYFCASGLNTVNTEAFFGQGTRLTVV.

J is TRBJ1-5 and V is TRBV19, with D possibly matching TRBD1 (5 bases). The CDR3 runs 13 residues. The V end lost 3 bases, the J end lost 7 bases, and 10 bases lay between the germline ends. Germline CDR1 reads LNHDA; CDR2 reads SQIVND (reference sequence). CDR3 DNA: TGTGCCAGTAGTATGGGGGGGAGCCAGCCCCAGCATTTT. Protein product: CASSMGGSQPQHF.

The rearrangement links TRBV5-1 to TRBJ1-5; D unresolved. V was cut by 0 bases and J by 4 bases, with 5 bases left in between. Germline CDR1 and CDR2: SGHRS and YFSETQ. This CDR3 is 13 amino acids long. In nucleotides, the CDR3 is TGCGCCAGCAGCTTGGGGGAAAATCAGCCCCAGCATTTT. Amino acids: CASSLGENQPQHF. The whole variable domain, filled in from reference TRBV5-1 and TRBJ1-5, reads KAGVTQTPRYLIKTRGQQVTLSCSPISGHRSVSWYQQTPGQGLQFLFEYFSETQRNKGNFPGRFSGRQFSNSRSEMNVSTLELGDSALYLCASSLGENQPQHFGDGTRLSIL.

The chain carries TRBV24-1 and TRBJ2-1, with no clear D. The CDR3 contains 12 residues. Germline-derived CDR1 and CDR2 are KGHDR and SFDVKD. V was trimmed by 4 bases and J by 5 bases, leaving 5 bases between them. The CDR3: CATSEGHNEQFF. Written as DNA, the CDR3 is TGTGCCACCAGTGAGGGTCACAATGAGCAGTTCTTC.

This clone was found a few times. The rearrangement uses TRBV19 and TRBJ2-5; no reliable D call. V was pared by 4 bases and J by 5 bases, with 17 bases between. Looked up from germline, CDR1 is LNHDA and CDR2 is SQIVND (reference sequence). This CDR3 comprises 15 residues. The CDR3 DNA reads TGTGCCAGTAGTACCGCAGGTTGGGTGGCGGAGACCCAGTACTTC. The encoded protein is CASSTAGWVAETQYF.

The chain has TRBV7-2 and TRBJ1-3; D not certain. The CDR3 is 14 residues long. CDR1 and CDR2 (germline): SGHTA, FQGNSA. The V end was cut by 1 base, the J end by 2 bases, with 6 bases between. The CDR3 region is CASSLGTPGNTIYF. CDR3 DNA: TGTGCCAGCAGCTTAGGGACGCCTGGAAACACCATATATTTT.

This clone was observed at least ten times. The genes are TRBV15 and TRBJ1-1, with D unresolved. Germline loops: CDR1 LNHNV, CDR2 YYDKDF (reference sequence). V gave up 0 bases and J gave up 4 bases, with 12 bases separating them. The CDR3 consists of 15 residues. The CDR3 protein is CATSRDVEGSTEAFF. In DNA, the CDR3 is TGTGCCACCAGCAGAGATGTCGAGGGAAGCACTGAAGCTTTCTTT.

The rearrangement joins TRBV7-2 to TRBJ2-1; 9 bases align to TRBD2. The CDR3 spans 15 residues. The germline V gene has CDR1 SGHTA and CDR2 FQGNSA. V lost 6 bases and J lost 5; bases outside the gene matches: 8. This chain's CDR3 is CASSKSGGINNEQFF. Written as DNA, the CDR3 is TGTGCCAGCAGTAAAAGCGGGGGGATTAACAATGAGCAGTTCTTC.

This chain links TRBV6-2 or TRBV6-3 with TRBJ1-6; 8 bases map to TRBD1. Losses at the gene ends were 5 bases for V and 9 bases for J; bases not matched to a gene: 12. CDR3 size: 16 residues. Looked up from germline, CDR1 is MNHEY and CDR2 is SVGEGT. CDR3 DNA sequence: TGTGCCAGCAGTCCGCCGACAGGGGAGCGGAGTTCACCCCTCCACTTT. Its translation: CASSPPTGERSSPLHF.

The CDR3 DNA sequence: TGTGCCAGCAGTGAAGCAAAGGTTAACGAGCAGTACTTC. Translation: CASSEAKVNEQYF. The chain carries TRBV2 and TRBJ2-7, with no clear D. Per the germline V gene, CDR1 is SNHLY and CDR2 is FYNNEI. The CDR3 contains 13 residues. V shed 0 bases and J shed 5 bases, with 8 bases lying between them.

The V gene is TRBV7-3, the J gene TRBJ2-1, with D hard to call. Germline loops: CDR1 SGHTA, CDR2 FQGTGA. The V gene lost 3 bases and the J gene lost 4 bases, with 10 bases spanning the gap. The CDR3 contains 14 residues. CDR3: CASSLNPSYNEQFF. CDR3 DNA: TGTGCCAGCAGCTTGAATCCTTCATACAATGAGCAGTTCTTC.

CDR3 DNA sequence: TGTGCCAGCAGTCGGGACTCCCTGAATGAGCAGTTCTTC. As protein: CASSRDSLNEQFF. V gene TRBV12-3 or TRBV12-4 combines with J gene TRBJ2-1; tentatively, D is TRBD2 (6 bases). This CDR3 has 13 residues. Trimming stripped 5 bases from V and 7 bases from J, with 12 bases between.

This clone appeared a few times. The chain combines TRBV19 with TRBJ2-2, with TRBD2 identical over 8 bases. The length of the CDR3 is 14 residues. The trim removed 7 bases at V and 1 base at J, leaving 2 bases unmatched. Germline CDR1 reads LNHDA; CDR2 reads SQIVND (reference sequence). The CDR3 DNA reads as TGTGCCAGTAAGCGGGGGATGAACACCGGGGAGCTGTTTTTT. It codes for CASKRGMNTGELFF.

The V and J genes are TRBV28 and TRBJ2-1, with no clear D. V dropped 1 base and J dropped 4 bases, with 11 bases sitting between them. Germline CDR1 reads MDHEN; CDR2 reads SYDVKM. The CDR3 has 15 amino acids. Here the CDR3 DNA reads TGTGCCAGCAGTTTATCGAGTCCTTCATACAATGAGCAGTTCTTC. Amino acids: CASSLSSPSYNEQFF.

This clone was seen just once. The chain is built from TRBV9 and TRBJ2-1; perhaps TRBD2 as D (5 bases). The CDR3 sequence is 14 residues long. Trimming pared 4 bases from V and 9 bases from J, leaving 17 bases between. The germline V gene has CDR1 SGDLS and CDR2 YYNGEE. CDR3 sequence: CASSLGEAFGEQFF. In DNA form, the CDR3 reads TGTGCCAGCAGCTTGGGAGAGGCTTTTGGTGAGCAGTTCTTC. Drawing the rest from reference TRBV9 and TRBJ2-1, the complete variable domain is DSGVTQTPKHLITATGQRVTLRCSPRSGDLSVYWYQQSLDQGLQFLIQYYNGEERAKGNILERFSAQQFPDLHSELNLSSLELGDSALYFCASSLGEAFGEQFFGPGTRLTVL.

The rearrangement uses TRBV28 and TRBJ2-7, with no clear D. Germline assignment: CDR1 MDHEN and CDR2 SYDVKM. With 6 bases removed from V and 0 bases from J, the gap between germline ends came to 9 bases. The CDR3 covers 13 residues. The CDR3 loop is CASSLSPSYEQYF. In nucleotides, the CDR3 is TGTGCCAGCAGCCTTTCCCCCTCCTACGAGCAGTACTTC.

The genes are TRBV30 and TRBJ1-3; D not certain. Looked up from germline, CDR1 is GTSNPN and CDR2 is SVGIG (reference sequence). There are 14 residues in the CDR3. The ends were cut back, 2 bases at V and 0 bases at J, with 8 bases in the middle. In DNA form, the CDR3 reads TGTGCCTGGAGTAGAGACCGCTCTGGAAACACCATATATTTT. Amino acid sequence: CAWSRDRSGNTIYF.

This clone has a single count. The chain recombines TRBV9 with TRBJ2-7; perhaps TRBD2 as D (5 bases). CDR1 is SGDLS and CDR2 is YYNGEE in the germline V gene. The CDR3 sequence is 16 residues long. Trimming removed 0 bases at V and 3 bases at J, with 16 bases between. The CDR3: CASSVGLDLGVYEQYF. CDR3 in DNA: TGTGCCAGCAGCGTAGGTCTAGACCTCGGGGTCTACGAGCAGTACTTC.

The V call is TRBV6-1, the J call TRBJ1-2, with 7 nucleotides matching TRBD1. The CDR3 sequence is 12 residues long. Losses at the gene ends were 3 bases for V and 9 bases for J; bases not matched to a gene: 4. Germline loops: CDR1 MNHNS, CDR2 SASEGT. The CDR3 DNA reads as TGTGCCAGCAGTGAGGGACAGTGGCGCTACACCTTC. Protein product: CASSEGQWRYTF.

The V gene is TRBV7-9, the J gene TRBJ1-4; D uncertain. V shed 0 bases and J shed 1 base, with 9 bases lying between them. Germline V gives CDR1 SEHNR, CDR2 FQNEAQ (reference sequence). The CDR3 runs 16 residues. Here the CDR3 DNA reads TGTGCCAGCAGCTTAGCGTCCCCGGAAACTAATGAAAAACTGTTTTTT. This gives the protein CASSLASPETNEKLFF.

The chain combines TRBV7-7 with TRBJ2-5; tentatively, D is TRBD2 (6 bases). In germline, CDR1 is SSHAT, CDR2 FNYEAQ (reference sequence). The CDR3 has 15 amino acids. Trimming pared 0 bases from V and 2 bases from J, leaving 10 bases between. The chain's CDR3 is CASSLAAGRQETQYF. The CDR3 region has the DNA TGTGCCAGCAGCTTAGCGGCGGGGAGGCAAGAGACCCAGTACTTC. The full variable domain, in which reference TRBV7-7 and TRBJ2-5 provide the parts outside the CDR3, is GAGVSQSPRYKVTKRGQDVTLRCDPISSHATLYWYQQALGQGPEFLTYFNYEAQPDKSGLPSDRFSAERPEGSISTLTIQRTEQRDSAMYRCASSLAAGRQETQYFGPGTRLLVL.

A note on this clone: Other DNA sequences within the sample encode an identical CDR3. The rearrangement joins TRBV5-1 to TRBJ2-1, with unresolved D. This CDR3 region has 13 residues. Per germline, CDR1 SGHRS and CDR2 YFSETQ. Trimming cost V 4 bases and J 1 base, with 6 bases left between them. Written as DNA, the CDR3 is TGCGCCAGCAGCCTCGGGTCCTACAATGAGCAGTTCTTC. Translating gives CASSLGSYNEQFF.

This chain links TRBV7-9 with TRBJ1-2; 7 bases map to TRBD1. The V gene's germline CDR1 is SEHNR and CDR2 FQNEAQ (reference sequence). Trimming removed 4 bases from V and 5 bases from J; junction bases left unmatched: 4. The CDR3 totals 13 residues. CDR3 amino acids: CASSYDREYGYTF. The CDR3 DNA is TGTGCCAGCAGCTACGACAGGGAGTATGGCTACACCTTC.

This clone was detected once. V usage is TRBV4-1 and J usage is TRBJ1-6; D ambiguous. V lost 1 base and J lost 0, with 10 bases in between. The CDR3 has 17 amino acids. The V gene's germline CDR1 is MGHRA and CDR2 YSYEKL. The CDR3 sequence is CASSQGLASSYNSPLHF. Written as DNA, the CDR3 is TGCGCCAGCAGCCAAGGGTTAGCCAGCTCCTATAATTCACCCCTCCACTTT.

Written as DNA, the CDR3 is TGTGCCAGCTCACCCAGGGGAGGAGAGACCCAGTACTTC. Amino acids: CASSPRGGETQYF. The rearrangement joins TRBV18 to TRBJ2-5; D may match TRBD1 or TRBD2 (6 bases each). The germline V gene encodes CDR1 KGHSH and CDR2 LQKENI. This CDR3 region has 13 residues. V was cut by 3 bases and J by 4 bases, with 9 bases left in between.

This chain links TRBV7-6 with TRBJ1-5, with TRBD1 matching 7 bases. The CDR3 length is 14 residues. After removal of 0 bases from V and 8 bases from J, the junction contained 4 bases not matched to a gene. Germline-derived CDR1 and CDR2 are SGHVS and FNYEAQ. CDR3 region: CASSLAEGAEPQHF. In DNA, the CDR3 is TGTGCCAGCAGCTTAGCTGAGGGGGCAGAGCCCCAGCATTTT.

The rearrangement uses TRBV6-5 and TRBJ1-1; possibly TRBD1 for D (6 bases). Germline CDR1 MNHEY, CDR2 SVGAGI. This CDR3 contains 14 residues. V dropped 4 bases and J dropped 5 bases, with 14 bases sitting between them. The CDR3 loop is CASSFRGVGTEAFF. The CDR3 coding sequence is TGTGCCAGCAGTTTTAGGGGGGTCGGGACTGAAGCTTTCTTT.

This clone was observed a few times. The chain carries TRBV28 and TRBJ2-7; TRBD1 matches at 8 bases. The V segment lost 6 bases and the J segment 4 bases; nucleotides outside the gene matches: 8. Germline assignment: CDR1 MDHEN and CDR2 SYDVKM. The CDR3 loop spans 14 amino acids. The CDR3 sequence: CASSDRGHGYEQYF. The CDR3, as DNA: TGTGCCAGCAGCGACAGGGGACACGGATACGAGCAGTACTTC.

This chain uses TRBV20-1 with TRBJ1-2; D uncertain. V dropped 0 bases and J dropped 6 bases, with 2 bases sitting between them. Germline V gives CDR1 DFQATT, CDR2 SNEGSKA (reference sequence). CDR3 size: 10 residues. For the CDR3, the DNA is TGCAGTGCTAGAGATCATGGCTACACCTTC. Protein sequence: CSARDHGYTF.